This T cell receptor beta chain is drawn from a study of T cells in women clearing cervical HPV infection. Whole-study context: No precancer developed; the control's incident HPV16 infection cleared within 12 months. Findings of the study overall: Timing of associations relative to infection is unclear; T-cell subsets were not isolated.

Repertoires were generated with immunoSEQ multiplex PCR, while TCRdb's copy carries only in-frame clones and drops some. The ten most abundant clones cover about 0.94% of a sample with tens of thousands of clones. Between the trimmed V and J ends, which lost 0 bases and 7 bases, there was a span of 10 bases. CDR1 and CDR2 from the germline V gene are SGHKS and YYEKEE (reference sequence). The CDR3 is made up of 13 amino acids. Cervical HPV DNA detected by MY09/MY11 PCR, typed by dot-blot. Regarding this clone: What it binds is unknown. The read gets to within 3 residues of the CDR3 end, and the germline J gene fills in the rest.

The clonotype originates from a woman between 18 and 75 years old with a cervical HPV16 infection that either progressed to CIN3+ or cleared (not recorded which). Sample: blood buffy coat. The chain carries TRBV5-5 and TRBJ1-2, with D possibly matching TRBD1 (5 bases). CDR3 DNA (partial): TGTGCCAGCAGCTTGGAAGGGGTGGGTGGC. Amino acid sequence: CASSLEGVGG. In full, the CDR3 is CASSLEGVGGYTF.